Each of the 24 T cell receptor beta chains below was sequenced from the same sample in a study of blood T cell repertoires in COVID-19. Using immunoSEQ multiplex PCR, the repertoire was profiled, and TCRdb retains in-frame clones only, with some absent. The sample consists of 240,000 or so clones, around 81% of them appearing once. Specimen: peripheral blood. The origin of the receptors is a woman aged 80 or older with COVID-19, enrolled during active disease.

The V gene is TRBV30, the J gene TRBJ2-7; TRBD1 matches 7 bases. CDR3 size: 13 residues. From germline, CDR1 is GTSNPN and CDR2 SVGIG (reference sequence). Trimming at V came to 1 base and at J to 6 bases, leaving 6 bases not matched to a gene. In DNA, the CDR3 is TGTGCCTGGAGTGGACAGGGTGGAGGCGAGCAGTACTTC. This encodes CAWSGQGGGEQYF.

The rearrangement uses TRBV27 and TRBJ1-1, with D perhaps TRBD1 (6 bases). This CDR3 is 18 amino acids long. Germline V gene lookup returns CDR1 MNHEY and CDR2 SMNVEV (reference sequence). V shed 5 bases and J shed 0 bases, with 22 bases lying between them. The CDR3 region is CASSPYPTGLGVNTEAFF. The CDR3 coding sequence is TGTGCCAGCAGTCCCTACCCGACAGGCCTGGGGGTGAACACTGAAGCTTTCTTT.

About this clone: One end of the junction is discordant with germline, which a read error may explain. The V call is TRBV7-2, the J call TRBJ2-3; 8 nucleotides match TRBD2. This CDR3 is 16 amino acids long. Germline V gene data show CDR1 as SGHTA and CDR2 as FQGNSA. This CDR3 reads CASSLGLAGAGRYAVF. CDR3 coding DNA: TGTGCCAGCAGCTTAGGGCTAGCGGGTGCGGGAAGATACGCAGTATTT.

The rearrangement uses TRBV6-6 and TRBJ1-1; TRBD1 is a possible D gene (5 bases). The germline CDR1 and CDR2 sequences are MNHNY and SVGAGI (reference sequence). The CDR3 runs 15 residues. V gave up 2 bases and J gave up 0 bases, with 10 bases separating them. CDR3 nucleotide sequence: TGTGCCAGCAGTTACACGGGGGACCTGAACACTGAAGCTTTCTTT. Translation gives CASSYTGDLNTEAFF.

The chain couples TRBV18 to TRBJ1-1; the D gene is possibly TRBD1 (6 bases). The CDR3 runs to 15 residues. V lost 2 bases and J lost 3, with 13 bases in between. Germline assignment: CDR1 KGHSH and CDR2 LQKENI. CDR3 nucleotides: TGTGCCAGCTCACCAAGGGAGGGGGAGGACACTGAAGCTTTCTTT. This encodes CASSPREGEDTEAFF.

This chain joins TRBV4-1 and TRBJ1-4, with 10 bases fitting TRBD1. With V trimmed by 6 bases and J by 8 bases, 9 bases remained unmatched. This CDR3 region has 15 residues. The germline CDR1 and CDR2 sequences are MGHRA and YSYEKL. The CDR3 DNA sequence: TGCGCCAGCAGGCGCCTGGGACAGGGGAGAGAAAAACTGTTTTTT. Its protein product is CASRRLGQGREKLFF.

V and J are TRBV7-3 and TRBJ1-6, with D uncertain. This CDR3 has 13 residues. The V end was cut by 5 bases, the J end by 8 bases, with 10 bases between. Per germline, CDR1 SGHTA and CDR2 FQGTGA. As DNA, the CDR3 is TGTGCCAGCAGCGTGCGACGGGATTCACCCCTCCACTTT. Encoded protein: CASSVRRDSPLHF.

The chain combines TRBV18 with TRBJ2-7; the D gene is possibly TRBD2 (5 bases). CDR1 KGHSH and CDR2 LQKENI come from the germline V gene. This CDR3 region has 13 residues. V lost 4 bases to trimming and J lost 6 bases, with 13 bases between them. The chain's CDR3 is CASSLEGLGEQYF. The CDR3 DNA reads TGTGCCAGCTCACTTGAGGGTCTGGGCGAGCAGTACTTC.

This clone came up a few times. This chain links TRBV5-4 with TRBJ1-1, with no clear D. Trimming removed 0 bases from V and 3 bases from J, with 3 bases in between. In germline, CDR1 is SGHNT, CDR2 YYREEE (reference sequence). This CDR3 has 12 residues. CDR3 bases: TGTGCCAGCAGCTTGGCGGACACTGAAGCTTTCTTT. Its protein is CASSLADTEAFF.

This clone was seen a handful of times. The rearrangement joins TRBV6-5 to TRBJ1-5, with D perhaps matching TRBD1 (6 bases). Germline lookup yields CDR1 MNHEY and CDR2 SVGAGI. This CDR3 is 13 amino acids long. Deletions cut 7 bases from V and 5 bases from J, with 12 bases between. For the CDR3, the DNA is TGTGCCAGCAATGTAGGGGGTCATCAGCCCCAGCATTTT. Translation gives CASNVGGHQPQHF.

CDR3 region: CASSLASGGKGLNTIYF. The CDR3 DNA reads TGCGCCAGCAGCTTGGCCTCGGGGGGAAAGGGCCTAAACACCATATATTTT. This chain joins TRBV5-1 and TRBJ1-3, with D possibly TRBD1 on 5 matching bases. Germline values: CDR1 SGHRS, CDR2 YFSETQ. This CDR3 spans 17 amino acids. Trimming cost V 0 bases and J 6 bases, with 19 bases left between them.

CDR3 residues: CASTPRRVLSSTDTQYF. DNA of the CDR3: TGTGCCAGCACCCCGAGGAGGGTACTCTCTAGCACAGATACGCAGTATTTT. The rearrangement joins TRBV7-2 to TRBJ2-3, with D tentatively TRBD2 (6 bases). The CDR3 runs 17 residues. Germline V gives CDR1 SGHTA, CDR2 FQGNSA. V was shortened by 7 bases and J by 0 bases, with 20 bases between the two germline ends.

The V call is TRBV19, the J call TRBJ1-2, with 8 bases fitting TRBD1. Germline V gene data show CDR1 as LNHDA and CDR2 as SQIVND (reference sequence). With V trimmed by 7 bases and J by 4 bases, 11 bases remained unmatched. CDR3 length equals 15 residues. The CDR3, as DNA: TGTGCCAGTACATTTTATGGACAGGGTTCCTATGGCTACACCTTC. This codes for CASTFYGQGSYGYTF.

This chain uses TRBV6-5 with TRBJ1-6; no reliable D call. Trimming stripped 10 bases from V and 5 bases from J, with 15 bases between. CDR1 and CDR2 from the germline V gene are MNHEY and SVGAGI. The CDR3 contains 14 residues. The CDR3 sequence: CATHLGLNNSPLHF. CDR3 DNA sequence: TGTGCCACTCACCTAGGACTCAATAATTCACCCCTCCACTTT.

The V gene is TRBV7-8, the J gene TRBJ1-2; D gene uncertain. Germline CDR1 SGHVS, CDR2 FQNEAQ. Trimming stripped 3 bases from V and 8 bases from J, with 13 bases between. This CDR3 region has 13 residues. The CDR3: CASSLNLQLGYTF. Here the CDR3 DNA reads TGTGCCAGCAGCTTGAACCTCCAGTTGGGCTACACCTTC.

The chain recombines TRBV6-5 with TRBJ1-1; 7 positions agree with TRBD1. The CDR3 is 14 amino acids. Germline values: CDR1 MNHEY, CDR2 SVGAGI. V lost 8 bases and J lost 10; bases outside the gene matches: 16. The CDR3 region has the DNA TGTGCCAGCGGCCAGGGGGGAAAGGGAACATCAGCTTTCTTT. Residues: CASGQGGKGTSAFF.

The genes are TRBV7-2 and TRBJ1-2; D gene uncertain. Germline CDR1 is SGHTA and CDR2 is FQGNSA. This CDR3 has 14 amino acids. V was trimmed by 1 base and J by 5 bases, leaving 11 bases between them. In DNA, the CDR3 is TGTGCCAGCAGCTTAGGGACTGCCTTTTATGGCTACACCTTC. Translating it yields CASSLGTAFYGYTF.

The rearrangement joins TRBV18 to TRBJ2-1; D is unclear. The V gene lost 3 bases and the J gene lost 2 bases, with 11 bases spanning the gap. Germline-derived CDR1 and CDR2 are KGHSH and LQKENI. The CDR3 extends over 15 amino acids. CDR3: CASSPLSGTYNEQFF. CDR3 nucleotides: TGTGCCAGCTCACCTCTGAGTGGTACCTACAATGAGCAGTTCTTC.

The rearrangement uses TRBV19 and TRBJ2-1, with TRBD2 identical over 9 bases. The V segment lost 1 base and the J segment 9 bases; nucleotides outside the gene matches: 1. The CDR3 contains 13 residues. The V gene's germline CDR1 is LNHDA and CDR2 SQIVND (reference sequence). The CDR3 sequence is CASSIGGRGEQFF. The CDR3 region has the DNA TGTGCCAGTAGTATAGGCGGGAGGGGTGAGCAGTTCTTC.

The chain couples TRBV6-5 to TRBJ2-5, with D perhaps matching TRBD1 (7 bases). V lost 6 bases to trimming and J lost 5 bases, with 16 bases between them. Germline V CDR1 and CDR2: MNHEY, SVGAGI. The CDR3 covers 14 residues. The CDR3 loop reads CASRLRGDWETQYF. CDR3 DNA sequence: TGTGCCAGCAGGCTCAGGGGGGATTGGGAGACCCAGTACTTC.

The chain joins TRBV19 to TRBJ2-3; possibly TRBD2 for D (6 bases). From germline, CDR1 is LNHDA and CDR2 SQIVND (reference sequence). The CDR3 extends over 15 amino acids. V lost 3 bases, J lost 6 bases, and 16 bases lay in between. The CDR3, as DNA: TGTGCCAGTAGTATGTCGGGAGCGCTGACGGATACGCAGTATTTT. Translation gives CASSMSGALTDTQYF.

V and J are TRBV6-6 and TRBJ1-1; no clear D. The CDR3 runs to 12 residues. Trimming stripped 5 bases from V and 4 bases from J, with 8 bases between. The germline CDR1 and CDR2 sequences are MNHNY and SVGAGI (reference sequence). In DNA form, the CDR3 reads TGTGCCAGCAGTACAGATCCCACTGAAGCTTTCTTT. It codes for CASSTDPTEAFF.

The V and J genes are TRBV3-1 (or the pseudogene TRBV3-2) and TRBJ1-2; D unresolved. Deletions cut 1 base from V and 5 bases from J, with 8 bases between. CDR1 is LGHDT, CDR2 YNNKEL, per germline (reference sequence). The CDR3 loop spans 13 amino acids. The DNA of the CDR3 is TGTGCCAGCAGCCAAGGACTGGAGTATGGCTACACCTTC. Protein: CASSQGLEYGYTF.

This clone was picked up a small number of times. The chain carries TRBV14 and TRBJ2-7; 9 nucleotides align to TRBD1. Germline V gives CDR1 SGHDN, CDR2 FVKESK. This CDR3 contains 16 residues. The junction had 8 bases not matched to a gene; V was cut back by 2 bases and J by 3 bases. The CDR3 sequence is CASSQPGQGKIYEQYF. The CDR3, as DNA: TGTGCCAGCAGCCAACCTGGACAGGGGAAAATCTACGAGCAGTACTTC. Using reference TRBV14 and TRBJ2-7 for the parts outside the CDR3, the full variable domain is EAGVTQFPSHSVIEKGQTVTLRCDPISGHDNLYWYRRVMGKEIKFLLHFVKESKQDESGMPNNRFLAERTGGTYSTLKVQPAELEDSGVYFCASSQPGQGKIYEQYFGPGTRLTVT.